This TCR beta chain was identified in a study of human T cells and chemical hapten exposure. Germline V gene sequence: CDR1 MNHEY, CDR2 SVGAGI. This CDR3 contains 16 residues. Trimming stripped 0 bases from V and 2 bases from J, with 11 bases between. TCRdb fed the RACE reads into MiXCR, producing one record per CDR3 protein. This table holds approximately 50,000 distinct CDR3 sequences, 11% found once. Noted time point: pre-sensitization, week 0. Documented treatment: therapeutic diphenylcyclopropenone sensitization with weekly scalp DPC. The receptor was isolated from a woman between 40 and 55 years old with alopecia areata. Some clones in this sample may be carry-over from other donors' samples. The sequences come from whole blood, collected in connection with sensitization to the hapten diphenylcyclopropenone (DPC). The chain employs TRBV6-5 and TRBJ2-1, with D tentatively TRBD2 (7 bases). In nucleotides, the CDR3 is TGTGCCAGCAGTTACTCGGGAGGGGGGGCCTACAATGAGCAGTTCTTC. Translation gives CASSYSGGGAYNEQFF.